A selection of T cell receptor beta chains follows, all from one sample in a study of T cells after yellow fever vaccination. MiXCR, run by TCRdb on the 5' RACE reads, gives a single entry per CDR3 protein. The table shows hundreds of thousands of distinct CDR3 sequences, with roughly 10% occurring only once. This specimen consisted of PBMCs, obtained on the day of the first yellow fever vaccination. These receptors originate from a man between 18 and 35 years old who received the YFV17D yellow fever vaccine. Both conserved end residues are part of each CDR3. The order of the fields is J gene, D gene, clone size, V gene, CDR3 protein, CDR3 DNA. The D gene is left open where the match is weak. Clone size appears in some rows only: once, few, many, or a class for an expanded clone.

>TRBJ2-3|-|-|TRBV27
CASNPWGASTDTQYF
TGTGCCAGCAACCCTTGGGGCGCTAGCACAGATACGCAGTATTTT
>TRBJ1-1|TRBD1|-|TRBV20-1
CSAIRGLNTEAFF
TGCAGTGCCATCAGGGGGCTTAACACTGAAGCTTTCTTT
>TRBJ2-1|TRBD2|-|TRBV7-6
CASSLLSGETYNEQFF
TGTGCCAGCAGCTTACTCAGCGGGGAGACCTACAATGAGCAGTTCTTC
>TRBJ2-1|TRBD1|-|TRBV15
CATGDGQGSSEQFF
TGTGCCACCGGGGACGGACAGGGGTCAAGTGAGCAGTTCTTC
>TRBJ1-1|-|-|TRBV7-8
CASSWAGDTEAFF
TGTGCCAGCAGCTGGGCAGGGGACACTGAAGCTTTCTTT
>TRBJ2-5|-|few|TRBV20-1
CSAQPRDTHQETQYF
TGCAGTGCGCAGCCACGGGACACCCACCAAGAGACCCAGTACTTC
>TRBJ1-5|-|-|TRBV19
CATTWGFYSNQPQHF
TGTGCCACCACTTGGGGCTTCTATAGCAATCAGCCCCAGCATTTT
>TRBJ2-3|TRBD1|few|TRBV20-1
CSARDGDRRPTDTQYF
TGCAGTGCTAGAGATGGGGACAGGCGACCTACAGATACGCAGTATTTT
>TRBJ2-1|TRBD1|-|TRBV19
CASSIAGGSYNEQFF
TGTGCCAGTAGTATTGCAGGGGGATCTTACAATGAGCAGTTCTTC
>TRBJ2-5|TRBD2|few|TRBV9
CASSVRSRGGPRQETQYF
TGTGCCAGCAGCGTAAGGTCGCGGGGGGGCCCGAGGCAAGAGACCCAGTACTTC
>TRBJ2-1|TRBD2|few|TRBV4-1
CARFLRGGICEQFF
TGCGCCAGGTTTTTGCGGGGGGGGATCTGTGAGCAGTTCTTC
>TRBJ2-3|-|few|TRBV20-1
CSARDSRFSDTQYF
TGCAGTGCTAGAGATTCAAGGTTTTCAGATACGCAGTATTTT
>TRBJ2-5|-|-|TRBV5-1
CASSLSREETQYF
TGCGCCAGCAGCTTGTCCAGGGAAGAGACCCAGTACTTC
>TRBJ2-3|TRBD2|few|TRBV13
CASSGSGASRTDTQYF
TGTGCCAGCAGCGGTAGCGGGGCCTCTCGCACAGATACGCAGTATTTT
>TRBJ1-2|-|few|TRBV7-9
CASSPGKSASNYGYTF
TGTGCCAGCAGCCCAGGGAAATCAGCTTCTAACTATGGCTACACCTTC
>TRBJ1-5|-|-|TRBV28
CASSLGGSTDTQHF
TGTGCCAGCAGTTTAGGAGGGAGCACAGATACGCAGCATTTT
>TRBJ1-3|-|few|TRBV7-9
CASSYRGNTIYF
TGTGCCAGCAGCTACAGAGGAAACACCATATATTTT
>TRBJ2-3|TRBD1|few|TRBV5-1
CASSQGDPPRDTQYF
TGCGCCAGCAGCCAGGGGGACCCGCCTCGAGATACGCAGTATTTT
>TRBJ2-1|TRBD1|few|TRBV28
CASSSLQGLNEQFF
TGTGCCAGCAGTTCGTTACAGGGGTTGAATGAGCAGTTCTTC
>TRBJ1-6|-|-|TRBV27
CASSFNGADSPLHF
TGTGCCAGCAGTTTTAATGGGGCAGATTCACCCCTCCACTTT
>TRBJ2-1|-|-|TRBV2
CASSEGGVGEQFF
TGTGCCAGCAGTGAAGGGGGGGTCGGTGAGCAGTTCTTC
>TRBJ2-2|-|-|TRBV7-9
CASSLDWRTRTGGELFF
TGTGCCAGCAGCTTAGACTGGCGGACCCGGACGGGCGGGGAGCTGTTTTTT
>TRBJ2-3|-|once|TRBV25-1
CASGPGVLRTDTQYF
TGTGCCAGCGGCCCCGGGGTCCTCAGGACAGATACGCAGTATTTT
>TRBJ1-1|-|few|TRBV10-3
CAISEGARRERGAFF
TGTGCCATCAGTGAGGGGGCTAGGCGGGAAAGGGGAGCTTTCTTT
>TRBJ2-3|TRBD2|few|TRBV5-1
CASSSTSGALSTDTQYF
TGCGCCAGCAGCTCCACTAGCGGGGCCCTTAGCACAGATACGCAGTATTTT
>TRBJ2-6|-|-|TRBV6-5
CASSYRRGAGANVLTF
TGTGCCAGCAGTTACCGACGAGGAGCTGGGGCCAACGTCCTGACTTTC
>TRBJ2-7|-|-|TRBV23-1
CASREDGSSYEQYF
TGCGCCAGCAGAGAGGACGGCAGCTCCTACGAGCAGTACTTC
>TRBJ1-6|TRBD1|-|TRBV4-3
CASSLGQGSYNSPLHF
TGCGCCAGCAGCCTGGGACAGGGGTCCTATAATTCACCCCTCCACTTT
>TRBJ2-6|TRBD1|-|TRBV11-1
CASSPRYRGPSGANVLTF
TGTGCCAGCAGCCCCAGGTACAGGGGGCCCTCTGGGGCCAACGTCCTGACTTTT
>TRBJ2-3|TRBD2|many|TRBV7-3
CASSSPVERGGDDTQYF
TGTGCCAGCAGCTCCCCAGTAGAGCGGGGGGGCGATGATACGCAGTATTTT
>TRBJ2-5|-|many|TRBV2
CASRKEEETQYF
TGTGCCAGCAGAAAGGAAGAAGAGACCCAGTACTTC
>TRBJ2-5|TRBD2|few|TRBV12-3/TRBV12-4
CASSSPTSGVETQYF
TGTGCCAGCAGCTCTCCGACTAGCGGGGTGGAGACCCAGTACTTC
>TRBJ1-2|-|-|TRBV27
CASSFGWRRGALNYGYTF
TGTGCCAGCAGTTTTGGGTGGCGGCGGGGGGCCCTTAACTATGGCTACACCTTC
>TRBJ2-7|-|few|TRBV20-1
CSALDSSSYEQYF
TGCAGTGCCCTAGACAGTTCCTCCTACGAGCAGTACTTC
>TRBJ2-4|-|-|TRBV6-5
CASSYNPVGQNIQYF
TGTGCCAGCAGTTACAACCCCGTCGGGCAAAACATTCAGTACTTC
>TRBJ1-6|TRBD1|few|TRBV7-9
CASSPRQGFHSPLHF
TGTGCCAGCAGCCCCCGACAGGGGTTTCATTCACCCCTCCACTTT
>TRBJ1-2|-|-|TRBV12-3/TRBV12-4
CASQSDYGYTF
TGTGCCAGCCAATCCGACTATGGCTACACCTTC
>TRBJ2-3|-|many|TRBV7-2
CASSWGGPRTDTQYF
TGTGCCAGCAGCTGGGGTGGACCACGCACAGATACGCAGTATTTT
>TRBJ1-2|-|few|TRBV12-3/TRBV12-4
CASSLVPGGYGYTF
TGTGCCAGCAGTTTGGTTCCGGGAGGGTATGGCTACACCTTC
>TRBJ2-2|-|few|TRBV15
CATSKDTGELFF
TGTGCCACCAGCAAGGACACCGGGGAGCTGTTTTTT
>TRBJ2-7|-|-|TRBV20-1
CSARDSQVWDYEQYF
TGCAGTGCTAGAGATAGCCAGGTTTGGGACTACGAGCAGTACTTC
>TRBJ2-3|-|few|TRBV4-1
CASSPEPYPDTQYF
TGCGCCAGCAGCCCCGAGCCCTATCCGGATACGCAGTATTTT
>TRBJ1-5|-|few|TRBV7-2
CASSTGTNQPQHF
TGTGCCAGCAGCACAGGGACCAATCAGCCCCAGCATTTT
>TRBJ2-4|-|-|TRBV21-1
CASSKKGPTGAKNIQYF
TGTGCCAGCAGCAAAAAGGGGCCCACGGGAGCCAAAAACATTCAGTACTTC
>TRBJ2-3|TRBD2|many|TRBV12-3/TRBV12-4
CASRPGLAVDTQYF
TGTGCCAGCAGACCGGGACTAGCCGTAGATACGCAGTATTTT
>TRBJ2-3|-|few|TRBV28
CASSPNHLGITDTQYF
TGTGCCAGCAGCCCCAACCACCTGGGAATCACAGATACGCAGTATTTT